The 24 T cell receptor beta chains presented below share a single source sample, sequenced in a study of PD-1 blockade in classical Hodgkin lymphoma (dated by TCRdb to 2020 to 2022). The protocol used for the library was the immunoSEQ multiplex PCR assay. TCRdb took this table from immuneACCESS and kept in-frame rearrangements with V and J called. Such tables lack part of the clones; where checked against another copy, unresolved V genes explain under half of the gap, and the rest is unexplained. In all, the sample holds 46,000 or so clones, and 73% of those were seen once. The top ten clonotypes cover roughly 11% of the sample. The sample's time point label, in plain terms: cycle 1 day 1 (C1D1), immediately before nivolumab initiation. All trial patients had relapsed after autologous stem cell transplantation, with cohorts A, B and C differing in prior brentuximab vedotin exposure. The input for sequencing was peripheral blood mononuclear cells (PBMCs), taken at baseline. The receptors derive from a human donor with classical Hodgkin lymphoma.

This chain uses TRBV9 with TRBJ2-7; 12 bases map to TRBD2. Germline V gives CDR1 SGDLS, CDR2 YYNGEE. This CDR3 comprises 15 residues. J lost 3 bases, V lost 4 bases, and 5 bases had no gene match. The CDR3: CASSHSTSGSYEQYF. The CDR3 coding sequence is TGTGCCAGCAGCCATTCGACTAGCGGGAGCTACGAGCAGTACTTC.

The gene calls are TRBV28 and TRBJ2-1, with 8 bases aligning to TRBD1. CDR1 and CDR2 (germline): MDHEN, SYDVKM. The CDR3 runs to 15 residues. Trimming removed 2 bases from V and 5 bases from J; junction bases left unmatched: 5. The CDR3 region is CASSLTGGTNNEQFF. The CDR3 bases are TGTGCCAGCAGTTTAACAGGGGGAACAAACAATGAGCAGTTCTTC.

This chain uses TRBV5-1 with TRBJ2-3; the D is unclear. V was trimmed by 4 bases and J by 2 bases, leaving 11 bases between them. The CDR3 spans 14 residues. Germline CDR1 and CDR2: SGHRS and YFSETQ. The CDR3 nucleotides read TGCGCCAGCAGCGTGAGCAGTTACACAGATACGCAGTATTTT. Protein sequence: CASSVSSYTDTQYF.

The sample holds one count of this clone. The chain joins TRBV7-3 to TRBJ2-1; D not resolved. The CDR3 loop spans 16 amino acids. Trimming cost V 1 base and J 0 bases, with 10 bases left between them. CDR1 is SGHTA, CDR2 FQGTGA, per germline. The CDR3 reads CASSLMGSSSYNEQFF. In nucleotides, the CDR3 is TGTGCCAGCAGCTTAATGGGCTCTTCCTCCTACAATGAGCAGTTCTTC.

This clone showed up just once. This chain links TRBV5-4 with TRBJ2-1; TRBD1 agrees at 8 bases. This CDR3 is 15 amino acids long. Per the germline V gene, CDR1 is SGHNT and CDR2 is YYREEE (reference sequence). With V trimmed by 1 base and J by 4 bases, 4 bases remained unmatched. The CDR3 sequence is CASSLLGQDYNEQFF. The DNA of the CDR3 is TGTGCCAGCAGCTTGTTGGGACAGGATTACAATGAGCAGTTCTTC.

The CDR3 spells CASSEGIREMETQYF. CDR3 bases: TGTGCCAGCAGTGAAGGGATAAGGGAGATGGAGACCCAGTACTTC. The V and J genes are TRBV2 and TRBJ2-5; a possible D gene is TRBD2 (5 bases). Trimming shortened V by 1 base and J by 5 bases, and 14 bases separated the two germline ends. The CDR3 consists of 15 residues. Germline loops: CDR1 SNHLY, CDR2 FYNNEI.

The V gene is TRBV5-4, the J gene TRBJ1-1; D is undetermined. Trimming cost V 1 base and J 0 bases, with 10 bases left between them. Germline values: CDR1 SGHNT, CDR2 YYREEE (reference sequence). The CDR3 contains 15 residues. This CDR3 reads CASSLKGGLNTEAFF. In DNA, the CDR3 is TGTGCCAGCAGCTTGAAGGGAGGCCTGAACACTGAAGCTTTCTTT.

V gene TRBV5-6 combines with J gene TRBJ1-1; no clear D gene. V lost 4 bases, J lost 8 bases, and 21 bases lay in between. The CDR3 has 15 amino acids. Germline loops: CDR1 SGHDT, CDR2 YYEEEE. This chain's CDR3 is CASSPAPGRVGEAFF. In DNA, the CDR3 is TGTGCCAGCAGCCCCGCTCCGGGCCGGGTAGGGGAAGCTTTCTTT.

J is TRBJ2-5 and V is TRBV4-1, with unresolved D. The CDR3 totals 15 residues. The V and J ends lost 0 bases and 2 bases respectively, with 10 bases between them. The germline V gene encodes CDR1 MGHRA and CDR2 YSYEKL. CDR3 protein: CASSQEGAEQETQYF. The CDR3 DNA reads as TGCGCCAGCAGCCAAGAGGGTGCGGAACAAGAGACCCAGTACTTC.

The chain carries TRBV5-1 and TRBJ1-1; 9 nucleotides agree with TRBD1. Trimming removed 4 bases from V and 1 base from J; junction bases left unmatched: 5. Germline lookup yields CDR1 SGHRS and CDR2 YFSETQ. The CDR3 consists of 15 residues. CDR3 amino acids: CASSLQGAPNTEAFF. The CDR3 DNA follows: TGCGCCAGCAGCCTACAGGGGGCGCCGAACACTGAAGCTTTCTTT. The full variable domain, with the rest looked up from reference TRBV5-1 and TRBJ1-1, is KAGVTQTPRYLIKTRGQQVTLSCSPISGHRSVSWYQQTPGQGLQFLFEYFSETQRNKGNFPGRFSGRQFSNSRSEMNVSTLELGDSALYLCASSLQGAPNTEAFFGQGTRLTVV.

The chain couples TRBV28 to TRBJ2-1; D not resolved. CDR3 length: 14 residues. V lost 5 bases and J 0 bases, leaving 8 bases between the germline ends. Germline V gene data show CDR1 as MDHEN and CDR2 as SYDVKM. The CDR3 nucleotides are TGTGCCAGCAGTCCCGCACTCTCCTACAATGAGCAGTTCTTC. It codes for CASSPALSYNEQFF. The full variable domain, completed using reference TRBV28 and TRBJ2-1, is DVKVTQSSRYLVKRTGEKVFLECVQDMDHENMFWYRQDPGLGLRLIYFSYDVKMKEKGDIPEGYSVSREKKERFSLILESASTNQTSMYLCASSPALSYNEQFFGPGTRLTVL.

The chain recombines TRBV5-4 with TRBJ1-2; D is perhaps TRBD1 (6 bases). The CDR3 runs to 16 residues. Per the germline V gene, CDR1 is SGHNT and CDR2 is YYREEE (reference sequence). Trimming pared 4 bases from V and 8 bases from J, leaving 24 bases between. This chain's CDR3 is CASSRLGGSIDWGYTF. CDR3 in DNA: TGTGCCAGCAGCCGCCTTGGGGGCTCTATAGACTGGGGCTACACCTTC.

In nucleotides, the CDR3 is TGTGCCAGCAGTTGGACAGGGAGCTCCTACGAGCAGTACTTC. It encodes CASSWTGSSYEQYF. The chain carries TRBV28 and TRBJ2-7; 8 bases agree with TRBD1. CDR3 length equals 14 residues. J gave up 0 bases and V 4 bases, and 2 bases lay outside the gene matches. Germline V gene data show CDR1 as MDHEN and CDR2 as SYDVKM.

V and J are TRBV5-6 and TRBJ1-1; possibly TRBD1 for D (6 bases). The CDR3 contains 11 residues. Per the germline V gene, CDR1 is SGHDT and CDR2 is YYEEEE. The ends were cut back, 5 bases at V and 8 bases at J, with 10 bases in the middle. The CDR3 region is CASSTGMEAFF. The CDR3 DNA reads TGTGCCAGCAGTACAGGGATGGAAGCTTTCTTT.

The V call is TRBV6-5, the J call TRBJ2-1, with TRBD2 matching 9 bases. The germline V gene encodes CDR1 MNHEY and CDR2 SVGAGI. The CDR3 runs to 16 residues. Trimming took 4 bases from V and 5 from J; bases not matched to a gene: 9. CDR3 sequence (DNA): TGTGCCAGCAGTTCCCACGTCGCGGGAGGGAACAATGAGCAGTTCTTC. This codes for CASSSHVAGGNNEQFF.

J is TRBJ2-5 and V is TRBV9; weak D call: TRBD2 (6 bases). Germline CDR1 is SGDLS and CDR2 is YYNGEE. V was pared by 0 bases and J by 3 bases, with 12 bases between. CDR3 length: 15 residues. The CDR3, as DNA: TGTGCCAGCAGCGTAGAGTGGGTAGCGGAAGAGACCCAGTACTTC. It translates to CASSVEWVAEETQYF.

This rearrangement joins TRBV6-1 to TRBJ2-3, with D unclear. Germline loops: CDR1 MNHNS, CDR2 SASEGT. V shed 6 bases and J shed 6 bases, with 7 bases lying between them. This CDR3 comprises 11 residues. CDR3 loop: CASRTADTQYF. In nucleotides, the CDR3 is TGTGCCAGCAGAACTGCTGATACGCAGTATTTT.

In its sample, this clone was seen once. The chain uses TRBV5-5 and TRBJ1-1; D is ambiguous. The length of the CDR3 is 14 residues. Trimming cost V 3 bases and J 0 bases, with 9 bases left between them. Germline V gives CDR1 SGHKS, CDR2 YYEKEE (reference sequence). In DNA form, the CDR3 reads TGTGCCAGCAGCTCTATAGTGGTGAACACTGAAGCTTTCTTT. Translated, it gives CASSSIVVNTEAFF.

The chain carries TRBV21-1 and TRBJ1-3. TRBV21-1 is annotated as a pseudogene. This CDR3 has 16 residues. The CDR3 nucleotides are TGTGCCAGCAGCAACTCCGGGGGCCATCCCCGAAACACCATATATTTT. It specifies CASSNSGGHPRNTIYF.

This sequence joins TRBV30 and TRBJ1-1; 8 nucleotides agree with TRBD1. Germline V lookup: CDR1 GTSNPN, CDR2 SVGIG (reference sequence). There are 19 residues in the CDR3. V trimming: 2 bases; J trimming: 1 base; junction bases outside the gene matches: 18. The CDR3 DNA sequence: TGTGCCTGGAGTATTCCCCGCCTTCATCCAGGGGGCTGGAACACTGAAGCTTTCTTT. Translation: CAWSIPRLHPGGWNTEAFF.

This chain connects TRBV30 to TRBJ1-6; the D gene is possibly TRBD1 (6 bases). The CDR3 is 12 amino acids. The V end lost 3 bases, the J end lost 10 bases, and 10 bases lay between the germline ends. The germline V gene has CDR1 GTSNPN and CDR2 SVGIG (reference sequence). In DNA, the CDR3 is TGTGCCTGGAGACAGGGACCCTCACCCCTCCACTTT. The encoded protein is CAWRQGPSPLHF.

The V gene is TRBV7-3, the J gene TRBJ2-2, with TRBD2 as a possible D gene (6 bases). CDR1 is SGHTA and CDR2 is FQGTGA in the germline V gene. The CDR3 is 16 residues long. Trimming removed 5 bases from V and 4 bases from J, with 17 bases in between. The CDR3 DNA follows: TGTGCCAGCAGCCCGGGACTGCCGGCGGGCACCGGGGAGCTGTTTTTT. It translates to CASSPGLPAGTGELFF. The full variable domain, rest sourced from reference TRBV7-3 and TRBJ2-2, is GAGVSQTPSNKVTEKGKYVELRCDPISGHTALYWYRQSLGQGPEFLIYFQGTGAADDSGLPNDRFFAVRPEGSVSTLKIQRTERGDSAVYLCASSPGLPAGTGELFFGEGSRLTVL.

The chain has TRBV5-1 and TRBJ2-5; 9 bases fit TRBD2. CDR1 SGHRS and CDR2 YFSETQ come from the germline V gene. The junction had 6 bases not matched to a gene; V was cut back by 5 bases and J by 4 bases. The CDR3 sequence is 14 residues long. CDR3 sequence: CASRPSGIGETQYF. In DNA, the CDR3 is TGCGCCAGCAGACCTAGCGGGATAGGAGAGACCCAGTACTTC.

V usage is TRBV30 and J usage is TRBJ1-1; D perhaps matches TRBD1 (5 bases). CDR1 is GTSNPN and CDR2 is SVGIG in the germline V gene (reference sequence). V lost 4 bases to trimming and J lost 0 bases, with 18 bases between them. This CDR3 is built from 16 residues. CDR3 in amino acids: CAWTSGYEGMNTEAFF. The CDR3 DNA reads as TGTGCCTGGACGTCAGGGTACGAGGGGATGAACACTGAAGCTTTCTTT. Based on the CDR3 plus reference TRBV30 and TRBJ1-1, the full variable domain is SQTIHQWPATLVQPVGSPLSLECTVEGTSNPNLYWYRQAAGRGLQLLFYSVGIGQISSEVPQNLSASRPQDRQFILSSKKLLLSDSGFYLCAWTSGYEGMNTEAFFGQGTRLTVV.